This T cell receptor beta chain emerged from a study of T cell responses to AZD1222 COVID-19 vaccine. The study, taken as a whole, reports: The donor group comprised mostly white British people and more females; the analysis possibly underestimated clonal diversity. Among spike-specific TCRs, nearly half reportedly target unmutated variant regions.

Germline lookup yields CDR1 SGDLS and CDR2 YYNGEE. V gave up 2 bases and J gave up 0 bases; unmatched junction bases: 3. This CDR3 region has 17 residues. The assay was immunoSEQ multiplex PCR, and TCRdb's table has in-frame clones only and misses some. This sample yields approximately 120,000 clones, of which around 89% are seen a single time; more than 3.5% belongs to the top ten. With regard to this clone: Its antigen is unidentified.

Sequencing was performed on peripheral blood, taken on day 0 of AZD1222 vaccination. This chain connects TRBV9 to TRBJ2-4, with TRBD2 matching 12 bases. The TCR was taken from an adult in good health. In nucleotides, the CDR3 is TGTGCCAGCAGCGTCGGACTAGCGGGGTTAGCCAAAAACATTCAGTACTTC. It translates to CASSVGLAGLAKNIQYF.